This T cell receptor beta chain was profiled in a study of T-cell reconstitution after alpha-beta-depleted transplantation in children (dated by TCRdb to the mid-2010s). Turning to the overall study: Using TCR repertoire profiling, the study followed T-cell immune reconstitution in a quantitative way in children after TCRalphabeta/CD19-depleted allogeneic hematopoietic cell transplantation.

Only a few counts were recorded for this clonotype. What this receptor recognizes is not known. The sample holds no much larger clone one base away, and base qualities are not on file. Looking up the germline V gene (reference sequence) yields CDR1 DFQATT and CDR2 SNEGSKA. V is reduced by 3 bases and J by 1 base, leaving a spacing of 15 bases between them. The CDR3 runs 15 amino acids, cysteine and phenylalanine included. Only the CDR3 DNA is retained, 45 bases long and in frame from the first base. What the study reported, not specific to this receptor: Hyperexpanded clone frequencies declined over subsequent months; after one year, T-cell counts and TCRbeta diversity were mostly attributed to newly produced T cells. In some patients, the high TCRbeta diversity seen at day 60 was put down to recipient T cells and intrathymic progenitors that had survived conditioning. About two months after transplant, the apparently early recovery of alphabetaT-cell counts reportedly depended on just several hundred clones that had expanded rapidly and came from non-depleted graft cells.

The sample's treatment or condition label, decoded: allogeneic hematopoietic cell transplantation with graft depleted of TCRalphabeta T cells and CD19 B cells. The transplant recipients were children given TCRalphabeta/CD19-depleted allogeneic hematopoietic cell grafts. The library was generated by PCR. Sequencing was performed on an Illumina HiSeq 2500. To normalize quantification of the TCRbeta repertoire, the TCR libraries were built with molecular barcoding that relied on unique molecular identifiers. The raw public reads went through TCRdb reprocessing: fastp at Q25, MiXCR clone calling, in-frame beta chains kept. Rows matching on CDR3 protein sequence are summarized as one entry with the most common DNA and genes. The sample table shows around 130,000 distinct CDR3 sequences, and around a tenth are seen once. Less than 25% of the sample goes to the ten largest clones.

The rearranged chain carries TRBV20-1 and TRBJ1-2; the best D guess is TRBD1, with 5 bases matching. Specimen: PBMCs, mostly from graft donor cells, collected 180 days after TCRalphabeta/CD19-depleted stem cell transplant. This sequence was found in a girl less than two years old who had a stem cell transplant for combined immunodeficiency, so the T cells may come from the graft donor. The nucleotides read TGCAGTGCTAGCGGTGTGGGGCCCCTTAACTATGGCTACACCTTC. It codes for CSASGVGPLNYGYTF.